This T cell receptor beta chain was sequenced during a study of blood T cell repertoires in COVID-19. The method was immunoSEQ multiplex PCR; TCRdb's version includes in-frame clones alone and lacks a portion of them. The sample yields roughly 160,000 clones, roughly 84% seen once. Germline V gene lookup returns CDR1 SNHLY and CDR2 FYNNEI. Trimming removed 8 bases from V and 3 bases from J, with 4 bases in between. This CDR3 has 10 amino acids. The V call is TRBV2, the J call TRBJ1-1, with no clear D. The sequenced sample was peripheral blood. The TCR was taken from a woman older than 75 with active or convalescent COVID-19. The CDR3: CASGHTEAFF. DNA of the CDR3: TGTGCCAGCGGGCACACTGAAGCTTTCTTT.